The 5 T cell receptor beta chains given below trace back to one sample, sequenced in a study of vaccination effects on CD4 cells after COVID-19. Repertoires were generated with immunoSEQ multiplex PCR, while TCRdb's copy carries only in-frame clones and drops some. In the table there are around 71,000 clones, around 72% of which are singletons. Which antigens these TCRs recognize remains unknown. Pools of viral peptides were used by the ViraFEST assay to expand antigen-specific CD4+ T cells ahead of sequencing. CD4+ T cells were isolated after approximately 10 days of culture. Absence of prior SARS-CoV-2 infection characterized the vaccine recipients, who showed negative nucleocapsid antibodies. This material consisted of CD4+ T cells from PBMCs cultured with HCoV-OC43 spike peptides, taken before COVID-19 vaccination. Indicated subset: HCoV-OC43 spike overlapping peptide pool stimulation. The receptors come from a human donor who received a COVID-19 vaccine.

The chain carries TRBV14 and TRBJ1-1; no reliable D call. The V and J ends lost 0 bases and 10 bases respectively, with 12 bases between them. Germline CDR1 SGHDN, CDR2 FVKESK. The CDR3 covers 13 residues. CDR3: CASSQDEARGAFF. CDR3 DNA sequence: TGTGCCAGCAGCCAAGATGAGGCACGGGGAGCTTTCTTT.

The chain couples TRBV24-1 to TRBJ2-1; TRBD1 or TRBD2 may be the D gene (5 bases each). V lost 6 bases and J 0 bases, leaving 11 bases between the germline ends. CDR3 length: 15 residues. Per the germline V gene, CDR1 is KGHDR and CDR2 is SFDVKD. The CDR3 bases are TGTGCCACCAGTCTCCGGGACGGCTCCTACAATGAGCAGTTCTTC. Its protein is CATSLRDGSYNEQFF.

J is TRBJ1-1 and V is TRBV6-2 or TRBV6-3; D is uncertain. V was shortened by 2 bases and J by 4 bases, with 8 bases between the two germline ends. CDR3 length: 13 amino acids. From germline, CDR1 is MNHEY and CDR2 SVGEGT. CDR3 sequence (DNA): TGTGCCAGCAGTTACCCCGGGTTCACTGAAGCTTTCTTT. Protein product: CASSYPGFTEAFF.

This clone appeared a few times. This chain uses TRBV2 with TRBJ1-6; 9 bases match TRBD1. This CDR3 has 14 residues. V shed 10 bases, J shed 4 bases, and the junction held 5 bases outside the gene matches. Germline V gene sequence: CDR1 SNHLY, CDR2 FYNNEI. CDR3 nucleotide sequence: TGTGCCATCCCGACAGGGGGGTATAATTCACCCCTCCACTTT. Protein sequence: CAIPTGGYNSPLHF. Full variable domain (outside the CDR3, taken from reference TRBV2 and TRBJ1-6): EPEVTQTPSHQVTQMGQEVILRCVPISNHLYFYWYRQILGQKVEFLVSFYNNEISEKSEIFDDQFSVERPDGSNFTLKIRSTKLEDSAMYFCAIPTGGYNSPLHFGNGTRLTVT.

The chain carries TRBV5-8 and TRBJ2-5; D possibly matches TRBD1 or TRBD2 (5 bases each). The V gene's germline CDR1 is SGHTS and CDR2 YDEGEE. V shed 3 bases and J shed 4 bases, with 13 bases lying between them. The CDR3 is 14 amino acids. CDR3 in amino acids: CASSSQDGGETQYF. The CDR3 region has the DNA TGTGCCAGCAGCTCGCAGGATGGGGGAGAGACCCAGTACTTC.